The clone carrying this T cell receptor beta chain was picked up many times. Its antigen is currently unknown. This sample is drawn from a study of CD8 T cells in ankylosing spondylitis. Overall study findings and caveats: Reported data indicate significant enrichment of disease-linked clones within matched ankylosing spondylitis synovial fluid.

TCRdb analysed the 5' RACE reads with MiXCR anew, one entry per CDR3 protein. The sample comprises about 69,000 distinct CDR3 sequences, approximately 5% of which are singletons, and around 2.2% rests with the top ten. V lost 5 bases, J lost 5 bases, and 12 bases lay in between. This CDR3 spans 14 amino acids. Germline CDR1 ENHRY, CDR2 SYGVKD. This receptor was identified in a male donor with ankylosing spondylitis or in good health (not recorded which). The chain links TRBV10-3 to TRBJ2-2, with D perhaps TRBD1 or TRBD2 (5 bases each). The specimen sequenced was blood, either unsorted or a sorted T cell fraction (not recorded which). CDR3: CAISQMGVTGELFF. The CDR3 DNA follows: TGTGCCATCAGTCAAATGGGGGTGACCGGGGAGCTGTTTTTT.